This T cell receptor beta chain was sequenced during a study of OX40 agonist ivuxolimab in advanced cancers. This CDR3 has 14 residues. V was pared by 4 bases and J by 4 bases, with 11 bases between. Germline V gives CDR1 MNHEY, CDR2 SMNVEV (reference sequence). Only in-frame clones appear in the TCRdb table, and some are missing; sequencing was by immunoSEQ multiplex PCR. This table holds around 40,000 clones, 75% to 85% found once. The sample was CD4+ or CD8+ T cells sorted from blood, taken in a trial of the OX40 agonist ivuxolimab. This clonotype was sampled from an adult with an advanced solid tumor such as melanoma, head and neck, liver or kidney cancer. This sequence joins TRBV27 and TRBJ2-1; D may be TRBD2 (5 bases). For the CDR3, the DNA is TGTGCCAGCAGTTCAGGTTCGGGATACAATGAGCAGTTCTTC. Its translation is CASSSGSGYNEQFF.